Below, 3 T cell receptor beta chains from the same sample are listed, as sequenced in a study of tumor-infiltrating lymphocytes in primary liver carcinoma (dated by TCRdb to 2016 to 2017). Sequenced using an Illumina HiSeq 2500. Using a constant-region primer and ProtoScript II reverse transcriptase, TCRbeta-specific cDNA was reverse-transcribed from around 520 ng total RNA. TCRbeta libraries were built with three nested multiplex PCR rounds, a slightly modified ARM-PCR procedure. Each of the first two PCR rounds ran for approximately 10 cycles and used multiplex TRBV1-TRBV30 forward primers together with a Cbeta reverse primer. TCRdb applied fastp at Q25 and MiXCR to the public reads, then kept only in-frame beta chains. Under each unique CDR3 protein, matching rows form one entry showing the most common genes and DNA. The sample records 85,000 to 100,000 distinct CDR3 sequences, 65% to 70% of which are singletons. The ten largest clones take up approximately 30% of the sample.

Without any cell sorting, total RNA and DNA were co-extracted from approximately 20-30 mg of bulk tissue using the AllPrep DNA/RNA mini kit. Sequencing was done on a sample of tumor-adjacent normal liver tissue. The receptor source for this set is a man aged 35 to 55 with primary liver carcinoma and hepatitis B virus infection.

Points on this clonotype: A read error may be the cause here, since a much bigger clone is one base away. The CDR3: CASSQWTSGSWFF. The CDR3 region has the DNA TGTGCCAGCAGCCAATGGACTAGCGGGAGTTGGTTCTTC. The V and J genes are TRBV5-6 and TRBJ2-1, with TRBD2 matching 13 bases. Germline trimming cut 4 bases from V and 15 bases from J; bases unmatched to any gene: 7. The germline CDR1 and CDR2 sequences are SGHDT and YYEEEE. The CDR3 is made up of 13 amino acids.

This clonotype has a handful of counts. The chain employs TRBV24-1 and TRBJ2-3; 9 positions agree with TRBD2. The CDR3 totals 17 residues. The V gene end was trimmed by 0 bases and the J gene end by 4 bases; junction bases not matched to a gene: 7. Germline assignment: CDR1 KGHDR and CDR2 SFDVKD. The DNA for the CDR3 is TGTGCCACCAGTGATTTGACCCTAGCGGGACCGCCAGATACGCAGTATTTT. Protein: CATSDLTLAGPPDTQYF.

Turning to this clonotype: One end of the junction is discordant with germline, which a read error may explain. The CDR3 loop reads CASCQDRTVRNNGELFF. The DNA for the CDR3 is TGTGCCAGCTGCCAAGATAGGACAGTGCGGAACAACGGGGAGCTGTTTTTT. The rearrangement joins TRBV4-2 to TRBJ2-2; tentatively, D is TRBD1 (6 bases). The CDR3 has 17 residues. Germline V CDR1 and CDR2: LGHNA, YNFKEQ.